What follows describes a single T cell receptor (beta chain). Sequencing was performed with immunoSEQ multiplex PCR; in TCRdb, only in-frame clones are kept and a portion is missing. This table has 70,000 or so clones, roughly 80% appearing once. The sample comes from a study of blood T cell repertoires in COVID-19. Trimming pared 2 bases from V and 6 bases from J, leaving 13 bases between. The CDR3 loop spans 14 amino acids. CDR1 and CDR2 (germline): MGHDK, SYGVNS. The chain carries TRBV25-1 and TRBJ1-2, with D tentatively TRBD1 (6 bases). Sequencing was performed on peripheral blood. The TCR sequence derives from a man in his 60s with acute or convalescent COVID-19. CDR3 protein: CASSEQQGRHGYTF. The CDR3 DNA is TGTGCCAGCAGTGAACAACAGGGACGGCATGGCTACACCTTC.